Sequencing of this T cell receptor beta chain was carried out in a study of blood T cell repertoires in COVID-19. On the study more broadly: Specimens from acute and convalescent COVID-19 originated in the United States, Italy and Spain.

Study processing details: Estimation of nucleated cell counts was performed using reference gene primer amplification. TCRdb keeps only in-frame clones here, not all; method: immunoSEQ multiplex PCR. V, J and clone size derive from that table, while D and trimming were established from the DNA sequence. Here the sample spans a few hundred thousand clones, around 81% being singletons. The sample was peripheral blood. The sequence derives from a woman aged 55-75 years with acute or convalescent COVID-19.

The CDR3: CAWDSTDTQYF. The DNA of the CDR3 is TGTGCCTGGGATAGTACAGATACGCAGTATTTT. The rearrangement links TRBV30 to TRBJ2-3; D uncertain. Trimming left V 5 bases short and J 3 bases short, with 6 bases between. CDR1 is GTSNPN, CDR2 SVGIG, per germline (reference sequence). This CDR3 region has 11 residues. Drawing the rest from reference TRBV30 and TRBJ2-3, the complete variable domain is SQTIHQWPATLVQPVGSPLSLECTVEGTSNPNLYWYRQAAGRGLQLLFYSVGIGQISSEVPQNLSASRPQDRQFILSSKKLLLSDSGFYLCAWDSTDTQYFGPGTRLTVL.